This TCR beta chain was obtained from a study of blood T cell repertoires in COVID-19. TCRdb's copy holds only in-frame clones and misses some; the assay was immunoSEQ multiplex PCR. The sample yields under 300,000 clones, more than 75% seen once. The CDR3 runs to 15 residues. Trimming at V came to 5 bases and at J to 4 bases, leaving 13 bases not matched to a gene. Germline V gene lookup returns CDR1 SQVTM and CDR2 ANQGSEA. The sequenced sample was PBMCs or T cells enriched from blood (not recorded which). The TCR was taken from a man aged 18 to 29 who had recovered from COVID-19. The gene calls are TRBV29-1 and TRBJ1-2, with TRBD1 matching over 7 bases. In DNA, the CDR3 is TGCAGCGTTCCCTTGGGGCAGGGGGAGCCCTATGGCTACACCTTC. Its translation is CSVPLGQGEPYGYTF.